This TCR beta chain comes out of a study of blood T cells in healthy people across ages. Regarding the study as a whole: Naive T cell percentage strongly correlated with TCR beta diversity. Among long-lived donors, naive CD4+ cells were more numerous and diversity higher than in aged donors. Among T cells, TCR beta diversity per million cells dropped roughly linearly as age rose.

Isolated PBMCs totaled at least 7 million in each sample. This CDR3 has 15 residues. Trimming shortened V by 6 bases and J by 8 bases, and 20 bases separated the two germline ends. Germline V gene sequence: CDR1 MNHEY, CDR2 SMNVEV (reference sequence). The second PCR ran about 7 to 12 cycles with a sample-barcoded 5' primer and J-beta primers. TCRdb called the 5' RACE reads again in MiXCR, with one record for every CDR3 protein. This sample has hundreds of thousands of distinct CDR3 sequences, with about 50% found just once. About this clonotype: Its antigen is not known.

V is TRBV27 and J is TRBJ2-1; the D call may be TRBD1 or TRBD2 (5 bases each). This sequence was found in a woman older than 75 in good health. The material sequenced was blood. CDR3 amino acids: CASRPAGAPGDEQFF. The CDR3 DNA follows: TGTGCCAGCAGACCTGCCGGGGCCCCCGGCGATGAGCAGTTCTTC.